A single sample gave rise to the 5 T cell receptor beta chains below, sequenced in a study of cytomegalovirus exposure and HLA in healthy donors. PCR involved 60 Vbeta and 13 Jbeta primers. TCRdb keeps only in-frame clones here, not all; method: immunoSEQ multiplex PCR. The sample has approximately 190,000 clones, 87% seen once. Sequencing input: PBMCs. These receptors originate from a man aged 30 to 45 in good health and CMV-seronegative.

V and J are TRBV6-1 and TRBJ1-2; the D gene is possibly TRBD1 (5 bases). The CDR3 extends over 12 amino acids. CDR1 is MNHNS, CDR2 SASEGT, per germline. The V end was cut by 6 bases, the J end by 8 bases, with 13 bases between. CDR3 bases: TGTGCCAGCAGCCAGGGCCTTAAAGGCTACACCTTC. It specifies CASSQGLKGYTF.

The chain employs TRBV12-2 and TRBJ2-3; TRBD2 was called by the table and not checked on the DNA. TRBV12-2 is assigned pseudogene status. This CDR3 has 16 residues. The CDR3 nucleotides are TGTGCAAGTCGCTTTAATCGAGGGACTAGCACAGATACGCAGTATTTT. Translation: CASRFNRGTSTDTQYF.

This clone has more than one count but fewer than ten. The chain couples TRBV13 to TRBJ1-3; tentative D call: TRBD1 (6 bases). The V and J ends lost 2 bases and 0 bases respectively, with 8 bases between them. The CDR3 is 15 residues long. CDR1 is PRHDT and CDR2 is FYEKMQ in the germline V gene (reference sequence). Written as DNA, the CDR3 is TGTGCCAGCAGCTTAAGGACAGCCTCTGGAAACACCATATATTTT. This translates into CASSLRTASGNTIYF. The full variable domain, rest sourced from reference TRBV13 and TRBJ1-3, is AAGVIQSPRHLIKEKRETATLKCYPIPRHDTVYWYQQGPGQDPQFLISFYEKMQSDKGSIPDRFSAQQFSDYHSELNMSSLELGDSALYFCASSLRTASGNTIYFGEGSWLTVV.

The V and J genes are TRBV5-4 and TRBJ1-1, with 10 bases lining up with TRBD1. The CDR3 length is 17 residues. Germline CDR1 reads SGHNT; CDR2 reads YYREEE (reference sequence). The V segment lost 0 bases and the J segment 5 bases; nucleotides outside the gene matches: 10. The CDR3 here is CASSLGLTGGGTTEAFF. The CDR3, as DNA: TGTGCCAGCAGCTTGGGGCTGACAGGGGGCGGAACGACTGAAGCTTTCTTT.

Details on this clone: The identical CDR3 is also encoded by other nucleotide sequences in the sample. The chain employs TRBV28 and TRBJ1-2; 9 bases line up with TRBD1. Germline V CDR1 and CDR2: MDHEN, SYDVKM. V dropped 5 bases and J dropped 8; count of bases not matched to a gene: 6. This CDR3 is 13 amino acids long. For the CDR3, the DNA is TGTGCCAGCAGTCTTGGGACAGGGCGAGGCTACACCTTC. Translated, it gives CASSLGTGRGYTF.